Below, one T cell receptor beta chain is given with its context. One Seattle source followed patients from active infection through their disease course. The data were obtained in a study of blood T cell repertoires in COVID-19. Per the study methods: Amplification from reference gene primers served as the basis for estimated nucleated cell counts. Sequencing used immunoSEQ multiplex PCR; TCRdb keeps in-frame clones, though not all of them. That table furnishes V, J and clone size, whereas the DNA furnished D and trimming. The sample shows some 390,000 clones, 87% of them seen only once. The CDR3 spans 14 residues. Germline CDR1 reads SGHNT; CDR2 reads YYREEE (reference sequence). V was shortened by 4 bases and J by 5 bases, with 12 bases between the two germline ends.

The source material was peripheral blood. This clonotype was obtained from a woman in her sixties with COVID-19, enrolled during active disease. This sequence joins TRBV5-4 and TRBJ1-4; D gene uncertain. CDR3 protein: CASSPDRENEKLFF. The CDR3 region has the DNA TGTGCCAGCAGCCCGGATCGGGAAAATGAAAAACTGTTTTTT. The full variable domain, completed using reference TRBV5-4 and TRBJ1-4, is ETGVTQSPTHLIKTRGQQVTLRCSSQSGHNTVSWYQQALGQGPQFIFQYYREEENGRGNFPPRFSGLQFPNYSSELNVNALELDDSALYLCASSPDRENEKLFFGSGTQLSVL.